This T cell receptor beta chain was retrieved from a study of blood T cells in healthy people across ages. The CDR3 runs 18 residues. Germline V gene lookup returns CDR1 LGHDT and CDR2 YNNKEL (reference sequence). Unmatched junction bases numbered 6, after V lost 1 base and J lost 3 bases. The use of a sample-barcoded 5' primer and a J-beta primer mix characterized a second PCR of about 6 to 12 cycles. TCRdb reanalysed the 5' RACE reads using MiXCR and keeps one entry per CDR3 protein. The sample records over 1.5 million distinct CDR3 sequences, about 50% being singletons. The sequencing sample was made of blood. This receptor was taken from a woman in her thirties or forties in good health. The chain has TRBV3-1 and TRBJ2-3; 14 bases align to TRBD2. This CDR3 reads CASSQARLAGGMTDTQYF. The CDR3 DNA sequence: TGTGCCAGCAGCCAAGCCCGACTAGCGGGGGGGATGACAGATACGCAGTATTTT.